This is a list of T cell receptor beta chains from one sample in a study of T cells after yellow fever vaccination. TCRdb redid the calling of the 5' RACE reads with MiXCR, one entry per CDR3 protein. The sample records some 670,000 distinct CDR3 sequences, over 9% being singletons. The sample was PBMCs, taken on the day of the yellow fever booster vaccination. The receptors originated from a man aged 25-40 years who received the YFV17D yellow fever vaccine. Each CDR3 is given with its conserved first and last residue. The D gene is left open where the match is weak. Size values are once, few and many counts, or a class for expanded clones, and some rows have none.

TRBV3-1,-,16,TRBJ2-2,-,TGTGCCAGCAGCCAAGGCTTTGGGGGGCGTTTCCGGGAGCTGTTTTTT,CASSQGFGGRFRELFF
TRBV20-1,-,15,TRBJ2-6,-,TGCAGTGCCAGGGAGACTAGAGGGTCTCCCAACGTCCTGACTTTC,CSARETRGSPNVLTF
TRBV5-1,few,16,TRBJ2-5,TRBD2,TGCGCCAGCAGCTTTTACGGGAGGGCCGGGAAAGAGACCCAGTACTTC,CASSFYGRAGKETQYF
TRBV27,-,18,TRBJ2-3,TRBD2,TGTGCCAGCACCTTCCTGGGACTAGCGGGATTAATTACAGATACGCAGTATTTT,CASTFLGLAGLITDTQYF
TRBV12-3/TRBV12-4,few,13,TRBJ2-7,-,TGTGCCAGCAGTTTAGGTGGGGGGAGCGAGCAGTACTTC,CASSLGGGSEQYF
TRBV9,-,14,TRBJ2-1,-,TGTGCCAGCAGCGTAGATTCAGGGCGGAATGAGCAGTTCTTC,CASSVDSGRNEQFF
TRBV20-1,-,13,TRBJ1-1,-,TGCAGTGCTAGCGGGTCCGGGGGTGCAGGAGCTTTCTTT,CSASGSGGAGAFF
TRBV27,few,17,TRBJ1-1,TRBD1,TGTGCCAGCAGTTTATCGAAGATTCTTCTCCGGGACAGTGAAGCTTTCTTT,CASSLSKILLRDSEAFF
TRBV20-1,few,14,TRBJ2-2,TRBD2,TGCAGTGCCTACGGGGGGGGTAGCACCGGGGAGCTGTTTTTT,CSAYGGGSTGELFF
TRBV19,few,12,TRBJ2-1,-,TGTGCCAGTAAGATCCGAGGTACTGAGCAGTTCTTC,CASKIRGTEQFF
TRBV7-8,-,17,TRBJ2-1,TRBD2,TGTGCCAGCAGCTTAGCCCTCGGACTAGCGGCTGACAATGAGCAGTTCTTC,CASSLALGLAADNEQFF
TRBV4-3,-,16,TRBJ2-1,TRBD2,TGCGCCAGCAGCCGCCACACGGGACTAGCTGACAATGAGCAGTTCTTC,CASSRHTGLADNEQFF
TRBV20-1,few,14,TRBJ2-1,TRBD2,TGCAGTGCTAGAATCGGGACTAGCGACAATGAGCAGTTCTTC,CSARIGTSDNEQFF
TRBV12-3/TRBV12-4,few,14,TRBJ2-1,-,TGTGCCAGCAGCTCCTACCTGGTTTACAATGAGCAGTTCTTC,CASSSYLVYNEQFF
TRBV20-1,few,14,TRBJ2-7,TRBD1,TGCAGTGCTAGAGCCGGGACAGGCTCGAACGAGCAGTACTTC,CSARAGTGSNEQYF
TRBV5-1,few,15,TRBJ2-3,-,TGCGCCAGCAGCCCCCGAATAGTCCATACAGATACGCAGTATTTT,CASSPRIVHTDTQYF
TRBV28,few,14,TRBJ2-5,TRBD2,TGTGCCAGCAGACTAGCGGGACAGTGGGGGACCCAGTACTTC,CASRLAGQWGTQYF
TRBV11-3,-,13,TRBJ2-1,-,TGTGCCAGCAGCGGGGAGCGAACGAATGAGCAGTTCTTC,CASSGERTNEQFF
TRBV7-9,-,17,TRBJ2-7,-,TGTGCCAGCAGCAAACAGCCATCCGGGTTTTCAGACTACGAGCAGTACTTC,CASSKQPSGFSDYEQYF
TRBV2,few,14,TRBJ2-3,-,TGTGCCAGCAGCGCTCGAACCTTCACAGATACGCAGTATTTT,CASSARTFTDTQYF
TRBV7-9,-,15,TRBJ2-7,-,TGTGCCAGCAGCTCCCGGGCGGCCGACTCCTACGAGCAGTACTTC,CASSSRAADSYEQYF
TRBV5-1,few,19,TRBJ2-1,TRBD2,TGCGCCAGCAGCTCAGGACCCGGGACTAGCGGGAGGGCCATCAATGAGCAGTTCTTC,CASSSGPGTSGRAINEQFF
TRBV7-2,-,15,TRBJ2-5,TRBD2,TGTGCCAGCAGCCAACCGCTAGCGGGGCAAGAGACCCAGTACTTC,CASSQPLAGQETQYF
TRBV7-2,few,13,TRBJ2-7,-,TGTGCCAGCAGAGCCGACAGGGCGGGGGAGCAGTACTTC,CASRADRAGEQYF
TRBV5-1,-,14,TRBJ2-5,-,TGCGCCAGCAGCCCGTTAGCGGCCCAAGAGACCCAGTACTTC,CASSPLAAQETQYF
TRBV6-1,-,15,TRBJ2-2,-,TGTGCCAGCAGGATTAGACTTGCGAACACCGGGGAGCTGTTTTTT,CASRIRLANTGELFF
TRBV10-3,few,13,TRBJ2-7,TRBD1,TGTGCCATCAGCCTACAGGGGGCCAACGAGCAGTACTTC,CAISLQGANEQYF
TRBV7-9,-,14,TRBJ1-1,-,TGTGCCAGCAGTCGTCAGGACGCTTTCGCTGAAGCTTTCTTT,CASSRQDAFAEAFF
TRBV18,few,16,TRBJ2-5,TRBD1,TGTGCCAGCTCACCAGGAGGACAGGGATACCAAGAGACCCAGTACTTC,CASSPGGQGYQETQYF
TRBV6-1,few,17,TRBJ2-1,TRBD2,TGTGCCAGCAGCAAATACCCGAGGGGCGGGAGGGGCAATGAGCAGTTCTTC,CASSKYPRGGRGNEQFF
TRBV9,many,16,TRBJ2-3,-,TGTGCCAGCAGCCTCACGGAAGGGGTTAGCACAGATACGCAGTATTTT,CASSLTEGVSTDTQYF
TRBV5-1,-,15,TRBJ1-4,TRBD1,TGCGCCAGCAGCCAACCGGGACAGGGTGTCCGAAAACTGTTTTTT,CASSQPGQGVRKLFF
TRBV6-1,few,16,TRBJ2-1,TRBD1,TGTGCCAGCAATAAAGACGGGACAGGGGTCTACAATGAGCAGTTCTTC,CASNKDGTGVYNEQFF
TRBV28,few,16,TRBJ2-7,-,TGTGCCAGCAACTCCCCCTCGACAGGGACTCTGGACGAGCAGTACTTC,CASNSPSTGTLDEQYF
TRBV7-9,many,12,TRBJ2-1,-,TGTGCCAGCAGCTCACAGGGAAATGAGCAGTTCTTC,CASSSQGNEQFF
TRBV7-2,few,15,TRBJ2-3,-,TGTGCCAGCAGCTTAGGGACCTTCGACACAGATACGCAGTATTTT,CASSLGTFDTDTQYF
TRBV20-1,-,14,TRBJ2-7,TRBD1,TGCAGTGCTAGAGGGAGACAGGGGTACTACGAGCAGTACTTC,CSARGRQGYYEQYF
TRBV5-1,-,16,TRBJ2-7,TRBD2,TGCGCCAGCAGCGGGGGGACTACCCGGCGGGGGAGGGAGCAGTACTTC,CASSGGTTRRGREQYF
TRBV27,-,18,TRBJ2-7,TRBD1,TGTGCCAGCAGTCCAGGACAGGGATTCCAGGGGAGCTCCTACGAGCAGTACTTC,CASSPGQGFQGSSYEQYF
TRBV6-1,-,13,TRBJ2-7,TRBD1,TGTGCCACCCTCCTTACAGGGGCCTACGAGCAGTACTTC,CATLLTGAYEQYF
TRBV7-9,-,10,TRBJ2-7,-,TGTGCCAGCACTCCCTACGAGCAGTACTTC,CASTPYEQYF
TRBV7-9,-,13,TRBJ2-3,-,TGTGCCAGCAGAGATGCAGGGTATGATACGCAGTATTTT,CASRDAGYDTQYF
TRBV6-2/TRBV6-3,-,15,TRBJ2-7,-,TGTGCCAGCAGTGACGGGCTAGTAGGATCCTACGAGCAGTACTTC,CASSDGLVGSYEQYF
TRBV7-6,few,18,TRBJ2-2,TRBD2,TGTGCCAGCAGCTTAGACCCGACTAGCGGAGGATACACCGGGGAGCTGTTTTTT,CASSLDPTSGGYTGELFF
TRBV15,-,14,TRBJ2-7,TRBD1,TGTGCCACCTCCGAAGGGGGCGCGTCGTACGAGCAGTACTTC,CATSEGGASYEQYF
TRBV27,-,13,TRBJ1-2,TRBD1,TGTGCCAGCAGTACACTCGACAGGGGTGGCTACACCTTC,CASSTLDRGGYTF
TRBV19,-,14,TRBJ1-2,TRBD1,TGTGCCAGCACGACCGGGACAGTCTCCTATGGCTACACCTTC,CASTTGTVSYGYTF
TRBV7-2,-,15,TRBJ2-1,TRBD2,TGTGCCAGCAGCTTTGTCGCGGGAGAGACCAATGAGCAGTTCTTC,CASSFVAGETNEQFF
TRBV29-1,few,12,TRBJ1-2,-,TGCAGCGTTTATAGCGGATCGGATGGCTACACCTTC,CSVYSGSDGYTF
TRBV7-9,few,14,TRBJ1-2,-,TGTGCCAGCAGCTCCCTCGGGGTTGGGGATGGCTACACCTTC,CASSSLGVGDGYTF
TRBV5-6,-,13,TRBJ2-7,-,TGTGCCAGCAGCTTGGAACAGGCCTACGAGCAGTACTTC,CASSLEQAYEQYF
TRBV10-3,-,18,TRBJ2-3,TRBD2,TGTGCCATCAGTCCTTCTAGCGGGAGGGCCACAGGCACAGATACGCAGTATTTT,CAISPSSGRATGTDTQYF
TRBV7-9,-,15,TRBJ2-2,-,TGTGCCAGCAGCTTAGCCGGGACGGACACCGGGGAGCTGTTTTTT,CASSLAGTDTGELFF
TRBV6-5,few,15,TRBJ2-1,TRBD2,TGTGCCAGCAGTTACGACGCCTATAGCGGGCAGGGGCAGTTCTTC,CASSYDAYSGQGQFF